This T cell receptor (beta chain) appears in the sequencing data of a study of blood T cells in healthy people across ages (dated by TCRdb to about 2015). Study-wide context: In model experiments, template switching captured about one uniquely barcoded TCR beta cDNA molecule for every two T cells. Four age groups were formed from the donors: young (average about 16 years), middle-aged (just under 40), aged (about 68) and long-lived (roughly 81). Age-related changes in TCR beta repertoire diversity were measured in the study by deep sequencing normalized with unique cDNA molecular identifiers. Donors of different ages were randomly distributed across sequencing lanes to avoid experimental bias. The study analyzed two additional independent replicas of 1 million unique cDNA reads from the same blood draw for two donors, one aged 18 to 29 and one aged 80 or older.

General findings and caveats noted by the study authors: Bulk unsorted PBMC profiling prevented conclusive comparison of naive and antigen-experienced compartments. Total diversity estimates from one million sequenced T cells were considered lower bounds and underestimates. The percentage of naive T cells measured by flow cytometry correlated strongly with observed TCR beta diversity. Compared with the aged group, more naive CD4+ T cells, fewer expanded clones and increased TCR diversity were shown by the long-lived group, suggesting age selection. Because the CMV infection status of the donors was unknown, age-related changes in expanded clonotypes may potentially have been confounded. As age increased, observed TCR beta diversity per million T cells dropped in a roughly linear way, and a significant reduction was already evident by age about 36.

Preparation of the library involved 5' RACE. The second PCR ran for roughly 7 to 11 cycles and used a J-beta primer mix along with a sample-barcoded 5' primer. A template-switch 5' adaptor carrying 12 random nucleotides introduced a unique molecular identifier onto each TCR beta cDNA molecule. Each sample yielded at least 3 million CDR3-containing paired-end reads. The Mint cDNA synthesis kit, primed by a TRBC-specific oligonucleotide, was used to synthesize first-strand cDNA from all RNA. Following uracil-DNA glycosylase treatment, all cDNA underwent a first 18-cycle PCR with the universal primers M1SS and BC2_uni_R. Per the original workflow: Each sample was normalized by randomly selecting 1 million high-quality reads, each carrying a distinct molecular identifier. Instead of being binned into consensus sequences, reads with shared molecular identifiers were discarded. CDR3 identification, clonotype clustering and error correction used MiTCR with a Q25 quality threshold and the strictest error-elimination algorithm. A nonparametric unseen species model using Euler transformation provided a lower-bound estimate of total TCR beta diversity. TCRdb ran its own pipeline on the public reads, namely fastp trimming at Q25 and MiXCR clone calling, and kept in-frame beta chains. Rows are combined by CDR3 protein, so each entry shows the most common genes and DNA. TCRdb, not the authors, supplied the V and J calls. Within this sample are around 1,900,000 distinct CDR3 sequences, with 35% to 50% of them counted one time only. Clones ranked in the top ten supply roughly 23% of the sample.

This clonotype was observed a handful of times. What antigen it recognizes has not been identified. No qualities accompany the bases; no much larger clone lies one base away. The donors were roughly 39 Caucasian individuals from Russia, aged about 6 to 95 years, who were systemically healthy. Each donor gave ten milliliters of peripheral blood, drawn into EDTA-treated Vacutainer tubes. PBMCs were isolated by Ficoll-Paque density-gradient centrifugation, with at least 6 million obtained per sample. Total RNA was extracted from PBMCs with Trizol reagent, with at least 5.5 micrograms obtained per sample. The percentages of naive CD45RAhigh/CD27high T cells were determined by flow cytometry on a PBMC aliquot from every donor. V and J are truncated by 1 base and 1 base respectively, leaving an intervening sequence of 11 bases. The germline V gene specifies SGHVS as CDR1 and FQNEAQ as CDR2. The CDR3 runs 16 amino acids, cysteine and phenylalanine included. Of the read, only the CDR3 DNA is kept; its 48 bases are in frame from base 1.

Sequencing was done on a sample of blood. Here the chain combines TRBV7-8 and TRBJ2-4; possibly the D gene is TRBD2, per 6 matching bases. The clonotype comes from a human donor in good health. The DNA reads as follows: TGTGCCAGCAGCTTAGGACCTCGGGGGGCCAAAAACATTCAGTACTTC. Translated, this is CASSLGPRGAKNIQYF.